Listed below are T cell receptor beta chains from one sample, sequenced in a study of OX40 agonist ivuxolimab in advanced cancers. The assay was immunoSEQ multiplex PCR, and TCRdb's table has in-frame clones only and misses some. This sample yields 55,000 to 70,000 clones, of which 70% to 90% are seen a single time; 0.88% belongs to the top ten. The sequences come from CD4+ or CD8+ T cells sorted from blood, collected in a trial of the OX40 agonist ivuxolimab. These receptors were obtained from an adult with an advanced solid tumor such as melanoma, head and neck, liver or kidney cancer. Both conserved end residues are part of each CDR3. A D gene is named only where the DNA matches it firmly. Clone size is stated in some rows and not others, as once, few, many or a class when expanded.

D | J | V | size | DNA | CDR3
. | TRBJ2-7 | TRBV19 | . | TGTGCCAGTAGAAGGTTTGGGCTGGCGTCGTACGAGCAGTACTTC | CASRRFGLASYEQYF
. | TRBJ1-1 | TRBV5-1 | . | TGCGCCACCCAGGAGGGGAAAGGAGGCACTGAAGCTTTCTTT | CATQEGKGGTEAFF
TRBD1 | TRBJ1-2 | TRBV28 | . | TGTGCCAGCAGTCATATAACAGGGGCGGCTAACTATGGCTACACCTTC | CASSHITGAANYGYTF
. | TRBJ2-3 | TRBV29-1 | once | TGCAGCGTCGCCCGGGACACGCAGTATTTT | CSVARDTQYF
TRBD1 | TRBJ1-2 | TRBV5-4 | . | TGTGCCAGCAGCACCAGACAGGGAAGCTACACCTTC | CASSTRQGSYTF
. | TRBJ2-3 | TRBV5-1 | . | TGCGCCAGCAGCTATAGCAGGGGGGGTACAGATACGCAGTATTTT | CASSYSRGGTDTQYF
TRBD2 | TRBJ2-6 | TRBV6-4 | . | TGTGCCAGCAGCCCGATGGGAGGGGCTGGGGCCAACGTCCTGACTTTC | CASSPMGGAGANVLTF
. | TRBJ1-3 | TRBV28 | . | TGTGCCAGCAGTTTCCCCAGGGCAAACTCTGGAAACACCATATATTTT | CASSFPRANSGNTIYF
. | TRBJ1-1 | TRBV18 | . | TGTGCCAGCTCCCCGGGGAACACTGAAGCTTTCTTT | CASSPGNTEAFF
. | TRBJ2-1 | TRBV7-9 | . | TGTGCCAGCAGCCCTAAAGGGGACGATGAGCAGTTCTTC | CASSPKGDDEQFF
. | TRBJ2-7 | TRBV6-6 | . | TGTGCCAGCAGTTACTCGATATCTGCATCCTACGAGCAGTACTTC | CASSYSISASYEQYF
. | TRBJ2-1 | TRBV5-1 | . | TGCGCCAGCACCAACGACTTAAGGACGAGGACAAACAATGAGCAGTTCTTC | CASTNDLRTRTNNEQFF
. | TRBJ2-5 | TRBV28 | . | TGTGCCAGCAGTTTAACCCCCCGCGGGCAGTACTTC | CASSLTPRGQYF
. | TRBJ2-3 | TRBV6-6 | . | TGTGCCAGCAGTTACTCTAGCGTCCCAGATACGCAGTATTTT | CASSYSSVPDTQYF
TRBD1 | TRBJ1-5 | TRBV2 | . | TGTGCCAGCAGGGCGGGACAGGGGCATCAGCCCCAGCATTTT | CASRAGQGHQPQHF
. | TRBJ1-5 | TRBV6-5 | few | TGTGCCAGCAGTTATAGGAGGGCCAGGCAGCCCCAGCATTTT | CASSYRRARQPQHF
. | TRBJ1-1 | TRBV30 | . | TGTGCCTGGGACCAAGCGGAGGACACTGAAGCTTTCTTT | CAWDQAEDTEAFF
TRBD2 | TRBJ2-5 | TRBV7-9 | . | TGTGCCAGCAGCTTAGGAAATGCGGGGGGGGCGAAGACCCAGTACTTC | CASSLGNAGGAKTQYF
. | TRBJ1-1 | TRBV5-6 | . | TGTGCCAGCAGCCCAACAGGGTTAGGGCGGACTGAAGCTTTCTTT | CASSPTGLGRTEAFF
. | TRBJ2-7 | TRBV7-8 | . | TGTGCCAGCAGCCCTAGCAGCTCAGCGGGCCAGTACTTC | CASSPSSSAGQYF
. | TRBJ2-6 | TRBV19 | . | TGTGCCAGTAGTATTTCGAGGAGCTCTGGGGCCAACGTCCTGACTTTC | CASSISRSSGANVLTF
TRBD2 | TRBJ2-2 | TRBV11-3 | . | TGTGCCAGCAGCTATGGGGGGGACACCGGGGAGCTGTTTTTT | CASSYGGDTGELFF
. | TRBJ2-1 | TRBV6-5 | . | TGTGCCAGCAGTTACTCGGGTAGTTACAGCTTTGGAGAGCAGTTCTTC | CASSYSGSYSFGEQFF
. | TRBJ2-7 | TRBV14 | . | TGTGCCAGCAGCCGATCCTACGAGCAGTACTTC | CASSRSYEQYF
. | TRBJ1-1 | TRBV30 | . | TGTGCCTGGAGTGAAGGGGATGCCACTGAAGCTTTCTTT | CAWSEGDATEAFF
TRBD2 | TRBJ2-1 | TRBV7-9 | . | TGTGCCAGCAGCGTACTGAACCCGACTAGCGGGAGGGCCAATGAGCAGTTCTTC | CASSVLNPTSGRANEQFF
. | TRBJ2-5 | TRBV7-7 | once | TGTGCTAGCAGCTTCCGACGCGCGGAGACCCAGTACTTC | CASSFRRAETQYF
TRBD1 | TRBJ1-2 | TRBV29-1 | . | TGCAGCGTTGTGACAGGGGGCGTTGGGTATGGCTACACCTTC | CSVVTGGVGYGYTF
TRBD2 | TRBJ2-7 | TRBV7-2 | . | TGTGCCAGCAGCTTGCAAGCGGGAGGGTATCAATGGTACTTC | CASSLQAGGYQWYF
. | TRBJ1-2 | TRBV19 | . | TGTGCCAGTAGTGACTTGGGGAGGACGCCAGCTAACTATGGCTACACCTTC | CASSDLGRTPANYGYTF